This T cell receptor (beta chain) was sequenced for a study of CD8+ T cells in alopecia areata. Study context: Twice daily, treated patients received 5 to 10 mg of oral tofacitinib.

About this clone: The antigen is not known.

Findings and caveats of the study: In scalp and blood during tofacitinib, many expanded lesional clones persisted. Clonality exceeded that of normal scalp in lesional scalp, most notably in alopecia totalis/universalis.

The CDR3 covers 14 residues. The junction had 12 bases not matched to a gene; V was cut back by 4 bases and J by 11 bases. CDR1 is SGHRS, CDR2 YFSETQ, per germline. Extracted from the samples, RNA was reverse transcribed into cDNA to serve as the sequencing template. The method was immunoSEQ multiplex PCR; TCRdb's version includes in-frame clones alone and lacks a portion of them. This table holds fewer than 250,000 clones, less than 45% found once. The treatment was: oral pan-JAK inhibitor, 5-10 mg twice daily. The sequence derives from a human donor with alopecia areata. This rearrangement joins TRBV5-1 to TRBJ2-5; 9 bases line up with TRBD1. The starting material was CD4+ T cells sorted from blood, obtained at approximately week 36, from a patient treated with tofacitinib. The CDR3 reads CASSPAGTGREQYF. The CDR3, as DNA: TGCGCCAGCAGCCCTGCCGGGACAGGGAGAGAGCAGTACTTC.